This TCR beta chain was profiled in a study of cytomegalovirus exposure and HLA in healthy donors. General observations from the study: A later analysis found that most CMV-associated TCR beta chains appeared HLA-restricted. TRBV6-2, TRBV6-3 and some other V segments were excluded as indistinguishable. Several of the most significant clusters appeared linked to common viral pathogens, based on a later analysis.

V lost 0 bases to trimming and J lost 5 bases, with 11 bases between them. Germline V gene sequence: CDR1 KGHSH, CDR2 LQKENI. CDR3 length equals 14 residues. The PCR was carried out with 60 Vbeta primers and 13 Jbeta primers. The protocol was immunoSEQ multiplex PCR, while the TCRdb copy is restricted to in-frame clones and leaves out a portion. The sample yields about 180,000 clones, around 73% seen once. The count of this clone is one. Antigen unknown. This rearrangement joins TRBV18 to TRBJ2-7; D unclear. The clonotype comes from a man between 60 and 75 years old in good health and CMV-seronegative. Sequenced: PBMCs. DNA for the CDR3: TGTGCCAGCTCACCACCGTGGCCGCCTCACGAGCAGTACTTC. Protein sequence: CASSPPWPPHEQYF.